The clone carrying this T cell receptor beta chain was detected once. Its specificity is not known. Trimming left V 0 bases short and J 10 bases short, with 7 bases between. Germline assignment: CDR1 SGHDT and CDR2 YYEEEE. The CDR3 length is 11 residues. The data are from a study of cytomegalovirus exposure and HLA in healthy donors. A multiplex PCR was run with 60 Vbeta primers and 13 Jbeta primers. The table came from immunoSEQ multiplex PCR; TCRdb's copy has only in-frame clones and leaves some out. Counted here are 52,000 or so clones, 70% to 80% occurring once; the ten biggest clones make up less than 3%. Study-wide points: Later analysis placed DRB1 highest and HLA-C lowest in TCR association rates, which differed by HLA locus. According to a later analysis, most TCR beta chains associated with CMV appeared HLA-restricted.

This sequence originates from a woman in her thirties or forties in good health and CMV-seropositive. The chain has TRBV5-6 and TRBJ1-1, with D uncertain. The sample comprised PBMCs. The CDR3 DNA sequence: TGTGCCAGCAGCTTGGGGCCAGTAGCTTTCTTT. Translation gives CASSLGPVAFF.